These 10 T cell receptor beta chains originate from one sample sequenced in a study of T cells in Graves' hyperthyroidism and ophthalmopathy. Template material for amplifying TCR beta CDR3 regions consisted of RNA transcripts. TCR CDR3 underwent first-round RT-PCR with the HTBI primer set. TCRdb independently ran MiXCR on the multiplex PCR reads; one entry per CDR3 protein. The repertoire has hundreds of thousands of distinct CDR3 sequences, approximately 15% of them found once; the top ten carry 5% to 7%. Sequencing used blood. These receptors all come from a woman aged 25-40 years with Graves' hyperthyroidism that later progressed to Graves' ophthalmopathy.

This clonotype was detected ten times or more. The rearrangement links TRBV20-1 to TRBJ2-7; a weak D match, TRBD1 (6 bases). In germline, CDR1 is DFQATT, CDR2 SNEGSKA (reference sequence). This CDR3 region has 14 residues. V lost 4 bases to trimming and J lost 2 bases, with 15 bases between them. The CDR3 reads CSAIRTETPYEQYF. CDR3 sequence (DNA): TGCAGTGCTATTCGGACAGAAACTCCCTACGAGCAGTACTTC.

This clonotype was observed many times. Here the CDR3 DNA reads TGTGCCAGCAGCTCTACCGGGACAGGGACCTACGAGCAGTACTTC. Its translation is CASSSTGTGTYEQYF. The gene calls are TRBV27 and TRBJ2-7, with 9 bases aligning to TRBD1. The CDR3 runs 15 residues. CDR1 is MNHEY, CDR2 SMNVEV, per germline (reference sequence). V lost 6 bases, J lost 2 bases, and 8 bases stayed unmatched.

This clonotype was detected many times. This sequence joins TRBV2 and TRBJ2-2; no firm D call. This CDR3 is 18 amino acids long. V lost 4 bases and J lost 3, with 21 bases in between. The germline V gene encodes CDR1 SNHLY and CDR2 FYNNEI. The CDR3 DNA reads as TGTGCCAGCAGTGTCCCCGATGGGCTGAACACGGACACCGGGGAGCTGTTTTTT. Residues: CASSVPDGLNTDTGELFF.

The chain is built from TRBV6-1 and TRBJ2-3, with TRBD2 matching 10 bases. This CDR3 contains 15 residues. Germline assignment: CDR1 MNHNS and CDR2 SASEGT. J was trimmed by 4 bases and V by 6 bases; bases with no gene match: 7. The CDR3 here is CASSHSGRTPDTQYF. CDR3 DNA: TGTGCCAGCAGCCATAGCGGGAGGACCCCAGATACGCAGTATTTT.

This clonotype was seen a single time. Being one base from a much bigger clone, this may be a read error. The chain carries TRBV28 and TRBJ1-2; D remains ambiguous. The V and J ends lost 3 bases and 5 bases respectively, with 7 bases between them. CDR1 is MDHEN, CDR2 SYDVKM, per germline. There are 12 residues in the CDR3. The CDR3 DNA reads as TGTGCCAGCAGTTTGTGGTTTTATGGCTACACCTTC. Translation gives CASSLWFYGYTF.

This clonotype has at least ten counts. V gene TRBV19 combines with J gene TRBJ1-2; D is undetermined. The CDR3 covers 13 residues. Germline V CDR1 and CDR2: LNHDA, SQIVND (reference sequence). V lost 7 bases to trimming and J lost 7 bases, with 16 bases between them. The CDR3 loop is CASIGQARGGYTF. Written as DNA, the CDR3 is TGTGCCAGTATAGGGCAGGCCAGAGGTGGCTACACCTTC.

This clonotype was counted ten times or more. The chain combines TRBV30 with TRBJ2-5; D tentatively reads TRBD1 or TRBD2 (5 bases each). The ends were cut back, 2 bases at V and 5 bases at J, with 15 bases in the middle. Germline values: CDR1 GTSNPN, CDR2 SVGIG (reference sequence). CDR3 length equals 14 residues. The CDR3 sequence is CAWSPGPRGETQYF. CDR3 DNA sequence: TGTGCCTGGAGTCCGGGACCCCGGGGCGAGACCCAGTACTTC.

The table lists this clonotype with a few counts. This chain uses TRBV7-9 with TRBJ2-1; TRBD2 might be the D (6 bases). CDR1 is SEHNR, CDR2 FQNEAQ, per germline (reference sequence). The CDR3 runs 14 residues. V lost 5 bases, J lost 6 bases, and 14 bases lay in between. Here the CDR3 reads CASSHPAGLNEQFF. DNA of the CDR3: TGTGCCAGCAGCCACCCGGCGGGGCTCAATGAGCAGTTCTTC.

This clonotype was seen more than once but under ten times. The J gene is TRBJ1-6, the V gene TRBV5-1; D uncertain. This CDR3 contains 15 residues. V was clipped by 5 bases and J by 10 bases, with 19 bases between them. Per germline, CDR1 SGHRS and CDR2 YFSETQ. CDR3 loop: CASRTGTDDRSPLHF. CDR3 sequence (DNA): TGCGCCAGCAGAACCGGTACAGATGATCGATCACCCCTCCACTTT.

V usage is TRBV4-2 and J usage is TRBJ1-4; D is unresolved. CDR1 LGHNA and CDR2 YNFKEQ come from the germline V gene. The CDR3 runs to 12 residues. Trimming shortened V by 0 bases and J by 12 bases, and 8 bases separated the two germline ends. This CDR3 is CASSQDLAELFF. DNA of the CDR3: TGTGCCAGCAGCCAAGACCTTGCGGAACTGTTTTTT.